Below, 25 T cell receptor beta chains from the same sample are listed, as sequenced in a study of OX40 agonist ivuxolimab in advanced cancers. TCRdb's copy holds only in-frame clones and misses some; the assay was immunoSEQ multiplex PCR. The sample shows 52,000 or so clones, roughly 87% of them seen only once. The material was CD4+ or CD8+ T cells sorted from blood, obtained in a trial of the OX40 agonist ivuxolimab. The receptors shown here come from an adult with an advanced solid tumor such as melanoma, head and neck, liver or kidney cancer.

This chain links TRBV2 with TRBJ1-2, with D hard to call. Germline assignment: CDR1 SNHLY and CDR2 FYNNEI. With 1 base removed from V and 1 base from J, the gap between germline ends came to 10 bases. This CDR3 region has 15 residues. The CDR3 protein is CASSEVASFNYGYTF. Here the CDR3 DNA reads TGTGCCAGCAGTGAAGTGGCGAGCTTTAACTATGGCTACACCTTC. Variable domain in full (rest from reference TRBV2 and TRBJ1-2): EPEVTQTPSHQVTQMGQEVILRCVPISNHLYFYWYRQILGQKVEFLVSFYNNEISEKSEIFDDQFSVERPDGSNFTLKIRSTKLEDSAMYFCASSEVASFNYGYTFGSGTRLTVV.

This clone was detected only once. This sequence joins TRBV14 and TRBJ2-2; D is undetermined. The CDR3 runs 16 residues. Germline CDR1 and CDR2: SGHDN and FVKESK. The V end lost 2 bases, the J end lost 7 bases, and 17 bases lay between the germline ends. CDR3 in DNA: TGTGCCAGCAGCCAACCTTGGCCCACAGAAATCGGGGAGCTGTTTTTT. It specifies CASSQPWPTEIGELFF.

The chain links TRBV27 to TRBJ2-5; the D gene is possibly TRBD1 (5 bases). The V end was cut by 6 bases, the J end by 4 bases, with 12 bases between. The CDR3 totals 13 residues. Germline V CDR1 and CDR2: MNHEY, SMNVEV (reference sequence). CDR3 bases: TGTGCCAGCAGCGGAGACAGTGGAGAGACCCAGTACTTC. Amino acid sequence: CASSGDSGETQYF.

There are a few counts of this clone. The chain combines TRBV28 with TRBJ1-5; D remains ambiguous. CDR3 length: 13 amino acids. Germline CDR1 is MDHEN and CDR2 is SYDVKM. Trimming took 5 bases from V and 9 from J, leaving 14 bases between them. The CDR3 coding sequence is TGTGCCAGCAGTCCCCCTGGGAGATCGCCCCAGCATTTT. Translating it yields CASSPPGRSPQHF.

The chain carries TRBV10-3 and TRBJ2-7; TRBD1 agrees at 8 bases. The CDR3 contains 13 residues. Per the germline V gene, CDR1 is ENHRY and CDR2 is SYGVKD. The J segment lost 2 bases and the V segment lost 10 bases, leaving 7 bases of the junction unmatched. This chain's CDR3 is CATGTGAPYEQYF. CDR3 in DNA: TGTGCCACCGGGACAGGAGCCCCCTACGAGCAGTACTTC.

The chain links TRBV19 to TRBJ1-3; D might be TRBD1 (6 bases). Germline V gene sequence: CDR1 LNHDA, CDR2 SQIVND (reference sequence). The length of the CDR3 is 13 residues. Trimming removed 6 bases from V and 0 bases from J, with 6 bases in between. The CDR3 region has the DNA TGTGCCAGTAGGGACAGCTCTGGAAACACCATATATTTT. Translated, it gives CASRDSSGNTIYF. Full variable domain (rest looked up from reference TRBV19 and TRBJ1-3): DGGITQSPKYLFRKEGQNVTLSCEQNLNHDAMYWYRQDPGQGLRLIYYSQIVNDFQKGDIAEGYSVSREKKESFPLTVTSAQKNPTAFYLCASRDSSGNTIYFGEGSWLTVV.

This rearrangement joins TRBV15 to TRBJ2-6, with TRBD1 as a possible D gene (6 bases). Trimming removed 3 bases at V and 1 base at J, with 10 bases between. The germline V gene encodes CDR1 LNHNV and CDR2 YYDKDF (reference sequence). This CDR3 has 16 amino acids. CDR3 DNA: TGTGCCACCAGCAGGAGACAGGAATCTGGGGCCAACGTCCTGACTTTC. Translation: CATSRRQESGANVLTF.

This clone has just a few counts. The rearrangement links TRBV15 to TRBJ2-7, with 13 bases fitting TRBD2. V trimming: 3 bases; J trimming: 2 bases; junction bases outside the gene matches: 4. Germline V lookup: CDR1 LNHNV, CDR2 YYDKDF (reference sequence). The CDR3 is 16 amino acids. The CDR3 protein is CATSSLLAGGTYEQYV. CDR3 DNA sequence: TGTGCCACCAGCAGCCTACTAGCGGGGGGGACCTACGAGCAGTACGTC.

The CDR3 coding sequence is TGTGCAACCAGCATAACTACGGACAATGAGCAGTTCTTC. Protein sequence: CATSITTDNEQFF. The chain links TRBV4-2 to TRBJ2-1; D call uncertain. Per the germline V gene, CDR1 is LGHNA and CDR2 is YNFKEQ. The CDR3 sequence is 13 residues long.

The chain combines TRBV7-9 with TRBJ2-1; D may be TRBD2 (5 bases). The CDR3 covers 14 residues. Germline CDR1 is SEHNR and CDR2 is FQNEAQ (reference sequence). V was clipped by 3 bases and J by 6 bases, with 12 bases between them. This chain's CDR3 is CASSFVDSTNEQFF. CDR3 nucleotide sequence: TGTGCCAGCAGCTTTGTGGACTCGACCAATGAGCAGTTCTTC. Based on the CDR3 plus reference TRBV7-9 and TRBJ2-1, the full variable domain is DTGVSQNPRHKITKRGQNVTFRCDPISEHNRLYWYRQTLGQGPEFLTYFQNEAQLEKSRLLSDRFSAERPKGSFSTLEIQRTEQGDSAMYLCASSFVDSTNEQFFGPGTRLTVL.

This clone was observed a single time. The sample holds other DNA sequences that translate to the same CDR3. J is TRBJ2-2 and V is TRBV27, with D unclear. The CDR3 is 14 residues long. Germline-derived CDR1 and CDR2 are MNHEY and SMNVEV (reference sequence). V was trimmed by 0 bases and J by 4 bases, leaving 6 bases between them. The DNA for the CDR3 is TGTGCCAGCAGTTTATCCCTCGGCACCGGGGAGCTGTTTTTT. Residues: CASSLSLGTGELFF.

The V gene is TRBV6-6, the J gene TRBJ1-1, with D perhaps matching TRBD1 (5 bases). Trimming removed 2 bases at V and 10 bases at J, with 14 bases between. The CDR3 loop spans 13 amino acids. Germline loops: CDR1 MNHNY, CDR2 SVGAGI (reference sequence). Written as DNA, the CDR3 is TGTGCCAGCAGTTACGGGGCGGGTCGTTTAGCTTTCTTT. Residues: CASSYGAGRLAFF.

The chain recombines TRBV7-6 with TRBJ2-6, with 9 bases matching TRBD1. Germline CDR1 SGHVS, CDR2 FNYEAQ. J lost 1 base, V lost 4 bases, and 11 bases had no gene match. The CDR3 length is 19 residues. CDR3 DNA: TGTGCCAGCAGCTCACTGCCGGGACAGGGCCATTCTGGGGCCAACGTCCTGACTTTC. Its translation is CASSSLPGQGHSGANVLTF.

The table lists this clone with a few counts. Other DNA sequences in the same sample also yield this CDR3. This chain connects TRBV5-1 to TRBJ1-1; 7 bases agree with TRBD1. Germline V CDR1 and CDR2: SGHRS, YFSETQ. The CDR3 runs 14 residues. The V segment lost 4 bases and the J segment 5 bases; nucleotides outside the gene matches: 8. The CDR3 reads CASSLGTGDTEAFF. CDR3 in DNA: TGCGCCAGCAGCCTCGGAACAGGGGATACTGAAGCTTTCTTT. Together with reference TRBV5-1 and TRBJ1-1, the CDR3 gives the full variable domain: KAGVTQTPRYLIKTRGQQVTLSCSPISGHRSVSWYQQTPGQGLQFLFEYFSETQRNKGNFPGRFSGRQFSNSRSEMNVSTLELGDSALYLCASSLGTGDTEAFFGQGTRLTVV.

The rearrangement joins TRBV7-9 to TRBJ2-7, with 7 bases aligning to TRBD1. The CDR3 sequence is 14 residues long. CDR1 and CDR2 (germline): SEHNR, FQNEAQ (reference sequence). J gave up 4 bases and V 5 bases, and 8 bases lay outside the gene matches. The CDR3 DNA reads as TGTGCCAGCAGCGGCCGACAGGGTTGGTACGAGCAGTACTTC. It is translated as CASSGRQGWYEQYF.

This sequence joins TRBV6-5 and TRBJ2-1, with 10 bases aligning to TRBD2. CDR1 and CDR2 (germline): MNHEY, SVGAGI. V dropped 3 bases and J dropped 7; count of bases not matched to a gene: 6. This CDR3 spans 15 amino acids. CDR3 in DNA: TGTGCCAGCAGTTATCTAGCGGGAGCAAGTAATGAGCAGTTCTTC. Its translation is CASSYLAGASNEQFF.

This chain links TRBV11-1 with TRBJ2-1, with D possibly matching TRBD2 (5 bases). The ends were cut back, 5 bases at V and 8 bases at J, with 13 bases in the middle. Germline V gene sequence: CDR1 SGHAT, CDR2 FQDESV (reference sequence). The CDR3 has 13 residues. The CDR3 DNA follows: TGTGCCAGCAGCCGCCCGCCCGGGGATGAGCAGTTCTTC. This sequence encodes CASSRPPGDEQFF. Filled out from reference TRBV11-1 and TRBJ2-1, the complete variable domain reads EAEVAQSPRYKITEKSQAVAFWCDPISGHATLYWYRQILGQGPELLVQFQDESVVDDSQLPKDRFSAERLKGVDSTLKIQPAELGDSAMYLCASSRPPGDEQFFGPGTRLTVL.

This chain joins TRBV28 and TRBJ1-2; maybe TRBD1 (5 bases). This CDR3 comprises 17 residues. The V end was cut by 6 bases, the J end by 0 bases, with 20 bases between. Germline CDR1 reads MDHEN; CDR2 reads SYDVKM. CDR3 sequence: CASSLARDRLANYGYTF. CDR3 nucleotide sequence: TGTGCCAGCAGCTTGGCCCGGGACCGACTAGCTAACTATGGCTACACCTTC.

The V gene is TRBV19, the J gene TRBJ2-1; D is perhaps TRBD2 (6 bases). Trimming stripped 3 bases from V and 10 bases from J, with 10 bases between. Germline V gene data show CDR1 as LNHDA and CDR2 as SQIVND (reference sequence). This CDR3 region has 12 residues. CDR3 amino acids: CASSMGLAEQFF. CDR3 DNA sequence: TGTGCCAGTAGTATGGGGCTAGCGGAGCAGTTCTTC.

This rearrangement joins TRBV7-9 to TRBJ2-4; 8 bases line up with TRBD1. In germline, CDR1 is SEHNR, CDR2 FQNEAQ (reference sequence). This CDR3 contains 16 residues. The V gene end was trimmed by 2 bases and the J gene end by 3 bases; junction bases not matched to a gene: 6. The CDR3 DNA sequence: TGTGCCAGCAGCTTAACCGGACAGGGCGGCAAAAACATTCAGTACTTC. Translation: CASSLTGQGGKNIQYF.

For the CDR3, the DNA is TGTGCCAGCAGCGTAGCACCAGGAACCTACGAGCAGTACTTC. Amino acid sequence: CASSVAPGTYEQYF. This chain uses TRBV9 with TRBJ2-7; D not resolved. CDR1 SGDLS and CDR2 YYNGEE come from the germline V gene. CDR3 length: 14 amino acids. Between the trimmed V and J ends, which lost 0 bases and 2 bases, there was a span of 9 bases.

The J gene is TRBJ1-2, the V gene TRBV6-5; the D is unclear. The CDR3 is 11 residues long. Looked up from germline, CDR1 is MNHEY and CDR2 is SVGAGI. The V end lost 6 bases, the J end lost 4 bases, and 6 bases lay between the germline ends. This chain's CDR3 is CASRSVYGYTF. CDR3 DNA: TGTGCCAGCAGATCGGTCTATGGCTACACCTTC.

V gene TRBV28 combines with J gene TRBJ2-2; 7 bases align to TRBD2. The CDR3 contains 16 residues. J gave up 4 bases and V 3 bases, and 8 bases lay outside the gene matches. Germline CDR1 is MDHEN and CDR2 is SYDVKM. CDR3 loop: CASSFLGLAATGELFF. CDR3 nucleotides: TGTGCCAGCAGTTTTCTCGGGCTAGCGGCCACCGGGGAGCTGTTTTTT.

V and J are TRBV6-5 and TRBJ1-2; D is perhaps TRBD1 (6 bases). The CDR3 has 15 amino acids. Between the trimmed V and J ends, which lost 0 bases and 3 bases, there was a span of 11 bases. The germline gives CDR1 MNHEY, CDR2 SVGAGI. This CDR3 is CASSYSHSGDYGYTF. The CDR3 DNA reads TGTGCCAGCAGTTACTCCCACTCAGGGGACTATGGCTACACCTTC.

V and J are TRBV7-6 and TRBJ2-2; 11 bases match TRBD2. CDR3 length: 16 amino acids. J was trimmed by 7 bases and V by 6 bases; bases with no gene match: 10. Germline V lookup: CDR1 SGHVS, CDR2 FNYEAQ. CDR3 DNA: TGTGCCAGCAGGGGTTACACTAGCGGGAGTGGCGGGGAGCTGTTTTTT. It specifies CASRGYTSGSGGELFF.